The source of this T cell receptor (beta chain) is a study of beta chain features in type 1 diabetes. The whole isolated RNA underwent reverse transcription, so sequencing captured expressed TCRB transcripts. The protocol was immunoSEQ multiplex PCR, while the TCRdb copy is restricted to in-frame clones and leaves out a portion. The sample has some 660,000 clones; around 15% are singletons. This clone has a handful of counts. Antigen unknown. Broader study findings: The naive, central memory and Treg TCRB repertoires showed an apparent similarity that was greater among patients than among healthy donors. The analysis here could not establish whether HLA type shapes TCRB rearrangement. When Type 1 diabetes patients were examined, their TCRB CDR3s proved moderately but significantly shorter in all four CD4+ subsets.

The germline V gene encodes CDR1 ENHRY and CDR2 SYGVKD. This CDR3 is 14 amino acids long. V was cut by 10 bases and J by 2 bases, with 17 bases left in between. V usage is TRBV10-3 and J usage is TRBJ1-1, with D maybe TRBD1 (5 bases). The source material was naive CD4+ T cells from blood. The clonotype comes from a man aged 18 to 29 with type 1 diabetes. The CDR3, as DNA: TGTGCCACCTCCCAGCCAGGGACCAACACTGAAGCTTTCTTT. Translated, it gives CATSQPGTNTEAFF.